The 12 T cell receptor beta chains below come from one sample, sequenced in a study of T cell repertoires in cytomegalovirus infection. In TCRdb, the reads were re-called with MiXCR into one record per CDR3 protein. The table has some 900,000 distinct CDR3 sequences, about 31% seen once. No cognate antigen is known for these TCRs. The source material was cultured CD8+ T cells from PBMCs, sampled from culture after CMV antigen stimulation. The receptors were gathered from a human donor in good health (CMV status not recorded). Some clones in this sample may be carry-over from other donors' samples.

This clonotype appeared a few times. V gene TRBV12-5 combines with J gene TRBJ1-1; no clear D. Germline assignment: CDR1 LGHNT and CDR2 FRNRAP. The CDR3 totals 13 residues. V was shortened by 5 bases and J by 1 base, with 8 bases between the two germline ends. DNA for the CDR3: TGTGCTAGTGGTCCGTCCTGGAACACTGAAGCTTTCTTT. Translation: CASGPSWNTEAFF.

On this clonotype: This could be a read error, since a much larger clone is one nucleotide away. The chain joins TRBV28 to TRBJ2-1; 9 bases line up with TRBD2. Germline-derived CDR1 and CDR2 are MDHEN and SYDVKM. The CDR3 extends over 15 amino acids. This chain's CDR3 is CVSSFPKRGDYEQFF. The CDR3, as DNA: TGTGTCAGCAGTTTTCCCAAGCGGGGGGATTATGAGCAGTTCTTC.

This clonotype was recorded a few times. This sequence joins TRBV18 and TRBJ2-7, with TRBD1 matching 9 bases. From germline, CDR1 is KGHSH and CDR2 LQKENI. With V trimmed by 1 base and J by 2 bases, 9 bases remained unmatched. This CDR3 contains 17 residues. The CDR3 DNA reads as TGTGCCAGCTCACCACGTTTGAATAACAGGGGGCCCTACGAGCAGTACTTC. Residues: CASSPRLNNRGPYEQYF.

This clonotype was detected ten times or more. CDR3 DNA sequence: TGTGCCAGCAGTTTGGGACAGACTCTAGCCAAAAACATTCAGTACTTC. Translated: CASSLGQTLAKNIQYF. The V gene is TRBV28, the J gene TRBJ2-4; 7 nucleotides line up with TRBD1. Germline CDR1 MDHEN, CDR2 SYDVKM. The CDR3 has 16 amino acids. J lost 0 bases, V lost 3 bases, and 5 bases had no gene match.

The chain recombines TRBV28 with TRBJ1-4; 7 bases agree with TRBD1. The V gene end was trimmed by 7 bases and the J gene end by 3 bases; junction bases not matched to a gene: 5. The CDR3 is made up of 14 amino acids. Germline V gene sequence: CDR1 MDHEN, CDR2 SYDVKM. The CDR3: CASTPDRSNEKLFF. For the CDR3, the DNA is TGTGCCAGCACCCCGGACAGGTCTAATGAAAAACTGTTTTTT.

A single count supports this clonotype. The chain joins TRBV6-4 to TRBJ1-2, with D perhaps matching TRBD1 (6 bases). V gave up 3 bases and J gave up 6 bases, with 8 bases separating them. The CDR3 runs to 12 residues. The germline V gene has CDR1 MRHNA and CDR2 SNTAGT. CDR3: CASSDQGNGYTF. The CDR3 bases are TGTGCCAGCAGTGATCAGGGGAATGGCTACACCTTC.

With respect to this clonotype: One junction end does not reproduce the germline sequence, and a read error may be involved. The rearrangement links TRBV27 to TRBJ2-1, with TRBD2 as a possible D gene (6 bases). The CDR3 spans 16 residues. Germline CDR1 reads MNHEY; CDR2 reads SMNVEV (reference sequence). The CDR3 loop reads CACSLEGSGSYNEQFF. The CDR3 DNA reads TGTGCCTGCAGTTTGGAGGGTTCTGGCTCCTACAATGAGCAGTTCTTC.

This clonotype has a handful of counts. The chain joins TRBV5-4 to TRBJ2-7; 14 positions agree with TRBD2. Germline values: CDR1 SGHNT, CDR2 YYREEE (reference sequence). Trimming removed 4 bases from V and 6 bases from J; junction bases left unmatched: 6. This CDR3 contains 15 residues. The CDR3 DNA is TGTGCCAGCAGCGAGACTAGCGGGGGGGCAAGCGAGCAGTACTTC. Translation: CASSETSGGASEQYF.

This clonotype came up a few times. The chain carries TRBV7-6 and TRBJ1-1, with D possibly matching TRBD1 (5 bases). The CDR3 is made up of 13 amino acids. The germline gives CDR1 SGHVS, CDR2 FNYEAQ. V was clipped by 8 bases and J by 3 bases, with 13 bases between them. CDR3 in amino acids: CASGRTPDTEAFF. The CDR3 bases are TGTGCCAGCGGGCGGACACCTGACACTGAAGCTTTCTTT.

The V gene is TRBV11-2, the J gene TRBJ1-5; tentative D call: TRBD1 (6 bases). Germline CDR1 is SGHAT and CDR2 is FQNNGV. This CDR3 is 12 amino acids long. V was cut by 0 bases and J by 11 bases, with 8 bases left in between. The CDR3 DNA follows: TGTGCCAGCAGCTTAGACCGACAGGCCCAGCATTTT. This sequence encodes CASSLDRQAQHF.

In regard to this clonotype: This could be a read error, since a much larger clone is one nucleotide away. The J gene is TRBJ2-2, the V gene TRBV7-2; D remains unclear. In germline, CDR1 is SGHTA, CDR2 FQGNSA. CDR3 length: 12 amino acids. CDR3 DNA: TGTGCCGGCAGCTTCCACACCGGGGAGCTGTTTTTT. Protein: CAGSFHTGELFF. Full variable domain (missing parts from reference TRBV7-2 and TRBJ2-2): GAGVSQSPSNKVTEKGKDVELRCDPISGHTALYWYRQSLGQGLEFLIYFQGNSAPDKSGLPSDRFSAERTGGSVSTLTIQRTQQEDSAVYLCAGSFHTGELFFGEGSRLTVL.

The V gene is TRBV13, the J gene TRBJ2-1, with 9 bases identical to TRBD2. This CDR3 is built from 14 residues. Trimming at V came to 5 bases and at J to 14 bases, leaving 13 bases not matched to a gene. CDR1 is PRHDT and CDR2 is FYEKMQ in the germline V gene (reference sequence). The CDR3 DNA follows: TGTGCCAGCAGCCTCGGGGTAGCGGGGGCCAATGAGTTCTTC. As protein: CASSLGVAGANEFF.